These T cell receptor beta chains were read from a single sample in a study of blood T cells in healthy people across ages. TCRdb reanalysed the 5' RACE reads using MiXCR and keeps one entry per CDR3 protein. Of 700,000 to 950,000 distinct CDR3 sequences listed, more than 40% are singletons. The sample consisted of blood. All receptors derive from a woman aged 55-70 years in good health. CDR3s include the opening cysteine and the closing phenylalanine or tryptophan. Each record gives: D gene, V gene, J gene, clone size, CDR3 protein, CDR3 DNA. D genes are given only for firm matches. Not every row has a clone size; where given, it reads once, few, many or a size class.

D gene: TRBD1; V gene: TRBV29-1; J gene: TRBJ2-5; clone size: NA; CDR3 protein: CSVERDRVGETQYF; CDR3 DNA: TGCAGCGTTGAAAGGGACAGGGTCGGAGAGACCCAGTACTTC
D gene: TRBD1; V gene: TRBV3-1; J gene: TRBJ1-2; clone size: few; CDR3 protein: CASSPNRGGASTF; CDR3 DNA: TGTGCCAGCAGCCCCAACAGGGGTGGGGCGTCCACCTTC
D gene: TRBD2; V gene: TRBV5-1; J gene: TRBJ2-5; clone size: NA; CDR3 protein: CASSLASGGRETQYF; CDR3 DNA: TGCGCCAGCAGCTTGGCTAGCGGGGGACGGGAGACCCAGTACTTC
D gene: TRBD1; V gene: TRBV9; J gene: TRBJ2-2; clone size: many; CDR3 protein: CASSVDPYRDRGFGELFF; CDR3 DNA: TGTGCCAGCAGCGTAGACCCTTACCGGGACAGGGGTTTCGGGGAGCTGTTTTTT
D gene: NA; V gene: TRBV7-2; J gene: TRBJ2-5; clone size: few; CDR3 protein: CASSLALGGGPPRTQYF; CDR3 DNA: TGTGCCAGCAGCTTAGCGCTTGGGGGAGGCCCTCCACGGACCCAGTACTTC
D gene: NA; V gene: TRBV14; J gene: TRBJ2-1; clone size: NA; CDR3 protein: CASSDKSWENEQFF; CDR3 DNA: TGTGCCAGCAGCGACAAGTCCTGGGAGAATGAGCAGTTCTTC
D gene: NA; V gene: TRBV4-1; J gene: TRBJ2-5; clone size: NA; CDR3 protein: CASSQDILETQYF; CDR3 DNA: TGCGCCAGCAGCCAAGATATCCTTGAGACCCAGTACTTC
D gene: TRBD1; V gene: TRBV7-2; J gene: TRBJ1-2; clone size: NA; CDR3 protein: CASSPYLRTGGNYGYTF; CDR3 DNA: TGTGCCAGCAGCCCGTACTTAAGGACAGGGGGGAACTATGGCTACACCTTC
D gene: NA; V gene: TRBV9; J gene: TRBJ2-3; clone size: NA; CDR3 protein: CASSVGGADSTDTQYF; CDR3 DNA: TGTGCCAGCAGCGTAGGGGGAGCGGATAGCACAGATACGCAGTATTTT
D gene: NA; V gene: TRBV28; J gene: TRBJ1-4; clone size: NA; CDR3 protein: CASSPLHQATNEKLFF; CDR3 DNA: TGTGCCAGCAGTCCCTTACACCAAGCGACTAATGAAAAACTGTTTTTT
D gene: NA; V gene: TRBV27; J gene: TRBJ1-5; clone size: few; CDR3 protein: CASSFASNQPQHF; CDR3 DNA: TGTGCCAGCAGTTTTGCTAGCAATCAGCCCCAGCATTTT
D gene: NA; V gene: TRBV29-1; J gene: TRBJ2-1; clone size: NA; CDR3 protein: CSVEGFDRTYNEQFF; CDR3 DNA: TGCAGCGTTGAAGGGTTCGACAGGACCTACAATGAGCAGTTCTTC
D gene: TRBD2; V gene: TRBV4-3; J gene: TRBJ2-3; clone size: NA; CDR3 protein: CASSTLAGATDTQYF; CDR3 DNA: TGCGCCAGCAGCACACTAGCGGGAGCCACAGATACGCAGTATTTT
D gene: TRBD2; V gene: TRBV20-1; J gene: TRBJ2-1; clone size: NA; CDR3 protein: CSAPLTSGVETQFF; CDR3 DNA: TGCAGTGCTCCACTTACTAGCGGGGTAGAGACCCAGTTCTTC
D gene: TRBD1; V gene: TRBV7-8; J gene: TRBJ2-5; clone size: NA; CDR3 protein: CASSSRQGAITQETQYF; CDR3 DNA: TGTGCCAGCAGCTCCCGACAGGGGGCTATCACTCAAGAGACCCAGTACTTC
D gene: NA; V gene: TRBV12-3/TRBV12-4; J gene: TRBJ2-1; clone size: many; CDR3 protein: CASSNTWINEQFF; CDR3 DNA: TGTGCCAGCAGTAACACTTGGATTAATGAGCAGTTCTTC
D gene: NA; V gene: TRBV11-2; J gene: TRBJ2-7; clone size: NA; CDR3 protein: CASSFSGPGMGEQYF; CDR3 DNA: TGTGCCAGCAGCTTTTCGGGCCCCGGAATGGGCGAGCAGTACTTC
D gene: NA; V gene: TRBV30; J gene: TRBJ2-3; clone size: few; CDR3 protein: CAWSKRDTDTQYF; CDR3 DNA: TGTGCCTGGAGTAAACGAGACACAGATACGCAGTATTTT
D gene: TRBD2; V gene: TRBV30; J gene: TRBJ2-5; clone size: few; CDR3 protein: CAWSAGGLETQYF; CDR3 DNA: TGTGCCTGGAGTGCGGGGGGGTTAGAGACCCAGTACTTC
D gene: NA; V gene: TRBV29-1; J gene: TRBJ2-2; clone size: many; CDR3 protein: CSGGEFTGELFF; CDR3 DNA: TGCAGCGGTGGGGAGTTCACCGGGGAGCTGTTTTTT
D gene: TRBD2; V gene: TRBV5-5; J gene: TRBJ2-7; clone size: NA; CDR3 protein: CASSRLEREEPYEQYF; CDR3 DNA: TGTGCCAGCAGCCGTCTGGAGCGGGAGGAACCCTACGAGCAGTACTTC
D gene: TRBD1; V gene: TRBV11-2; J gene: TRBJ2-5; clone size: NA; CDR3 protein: CASSSRTGGVGRVETQYF; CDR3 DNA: TGTGCCAGCAGCTCGAGAACAGGGGGCGTTGGGAGAGTTGAGACCCAGTACTTC
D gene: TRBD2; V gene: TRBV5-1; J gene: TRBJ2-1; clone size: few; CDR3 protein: CASSQTGTSGGGYNEQFF; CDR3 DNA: TGCGCCAGCAGCCAAACCGGGACTAGCGGGGGGGGATACAATGAGCAGTTCTTC
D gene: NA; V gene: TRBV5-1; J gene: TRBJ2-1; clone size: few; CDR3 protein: CASSQGGRNNEQFF; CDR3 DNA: TGCGCCAGCAGCCAGGGGGGCCGGAACAATGAGCAGTTCTTC
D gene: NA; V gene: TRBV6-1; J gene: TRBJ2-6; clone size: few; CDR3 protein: CASSVVGLPGAGANVLTF; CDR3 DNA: TGTGCCAGCAGTGTCGTAGGGCTTCCCGGGGCTGGGGCCAACGTCCTGACTTTC
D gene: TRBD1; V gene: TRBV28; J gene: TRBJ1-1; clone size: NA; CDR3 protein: CAGSQGQKTEAFF; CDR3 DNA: TGTGCCGGCAGCCAGGGACAGAAGACCGAAGCTTTCTTT
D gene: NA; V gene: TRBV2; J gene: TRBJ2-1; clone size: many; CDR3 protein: CASSSQGDKYNEQFF; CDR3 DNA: TGTGCCAGCAGCTCTCAAGGGGACAAGTACAATGAGCAGTTCTTC
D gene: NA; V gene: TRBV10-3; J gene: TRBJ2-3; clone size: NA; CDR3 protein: CAIGQGRGGNTDTQYF; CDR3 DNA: TGTGCCATCGGACAGGGACGCGGGGGAAACACAGATACGCAGTATTTT
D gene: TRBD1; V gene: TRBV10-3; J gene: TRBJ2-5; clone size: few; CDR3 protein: CAISAGDRAYQETQYF; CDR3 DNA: TGTGCCATCAGTGCCGGGGACAGAGCTTACCAAGAGACCCAGTACTTC
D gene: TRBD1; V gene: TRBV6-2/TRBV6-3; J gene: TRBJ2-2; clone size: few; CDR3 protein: CASSPWTGWKAGELFF; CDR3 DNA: TGTGCCAGCAGTCCATGGACAGGTTGGAAGGCCGGGGAGCTGTTTTTT
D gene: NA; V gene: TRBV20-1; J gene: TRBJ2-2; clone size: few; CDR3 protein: CSARDEISPGELFF; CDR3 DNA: TGCAGTGCTAGAGATGAGATTTCCCCCGGGGAGCTGTTTTTT
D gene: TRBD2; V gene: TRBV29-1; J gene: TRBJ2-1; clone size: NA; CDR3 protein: CSVEVYSGTNNVQFF; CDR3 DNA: TGCAGCGTTGAAGTATATAGCGGGACCAACAATGTGCAGTTCTTC
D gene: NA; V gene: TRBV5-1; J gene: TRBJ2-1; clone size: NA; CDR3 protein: CASSPGFNWDNEQFF; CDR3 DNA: TGCGCCAGCAGTCCTGGTTTTAATTGGGACAATGAGCAGTTCTTC
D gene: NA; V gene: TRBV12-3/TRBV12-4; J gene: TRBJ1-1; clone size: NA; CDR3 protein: CAGSWEGRAEAFF; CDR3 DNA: TGTGCCGGCAGTTGGGAGGGACGGGCTGAAGCTTTCTTT
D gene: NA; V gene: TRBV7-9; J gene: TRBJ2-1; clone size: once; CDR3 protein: CAGSLIGVSSYNEQFF; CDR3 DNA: TGTGCCGGCAGCTTGATCGGGGTCAGCTCCTACAATGAGCAGTTCTTC
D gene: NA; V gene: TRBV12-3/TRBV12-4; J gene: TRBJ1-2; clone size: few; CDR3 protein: CASSSSNFNYGYTF; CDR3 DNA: TGTGCCAGCAGTTCATCTAATTTTAACTATGGCTACACCTTC
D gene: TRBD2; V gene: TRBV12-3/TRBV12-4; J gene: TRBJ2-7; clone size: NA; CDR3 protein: CASSGRGGLYEQYF; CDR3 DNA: TGTGCCAGCAGTGGGCGGGGGGGCCTCTACGAGCAGTACTTC
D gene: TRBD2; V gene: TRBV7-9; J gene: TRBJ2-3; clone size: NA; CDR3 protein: CASSLGLLGLALTDTQYF; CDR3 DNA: TGTGCCAGCAGCTTAGGGTTGTTAGGACTAGCATTGACAGATACGCAGTATTTT
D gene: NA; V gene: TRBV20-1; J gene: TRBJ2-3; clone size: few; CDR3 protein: CSASDGRGALTTDTQYF; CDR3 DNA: TGCAGTGCTAGCGACGGGAGAGGGGCCTTGACCACAGATACGCAGTATTTT
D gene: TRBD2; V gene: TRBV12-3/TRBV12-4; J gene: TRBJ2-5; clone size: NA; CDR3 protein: CASSLALAGGKTQYF; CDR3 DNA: TGTGCCAGCAGTTTAGCCCTAGCGGGGGGGAAGACCCAGTACTTC
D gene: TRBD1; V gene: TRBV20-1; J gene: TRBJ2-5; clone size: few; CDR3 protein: CSASRPGGETQYF; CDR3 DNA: TGCAGTGCTTCCCGGCCAGGGGGAGAGACCCAGTACTTC
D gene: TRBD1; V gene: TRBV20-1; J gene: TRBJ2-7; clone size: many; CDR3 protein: CSAQRARGPLEQYF; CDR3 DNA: TGCAGTGCCCAACGAGCGAGGGGGCCCCTCGAGCAGTACTTC
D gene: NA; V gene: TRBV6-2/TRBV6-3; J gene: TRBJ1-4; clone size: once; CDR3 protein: CASRFLGGIEKLFF; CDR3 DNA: TGTGCCAGCAGGTTCCTCGGCGGGATTGAAAAACTGTTTTTT
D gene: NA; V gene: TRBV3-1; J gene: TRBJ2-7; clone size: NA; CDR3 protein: CASSQDIVSGPKAQYF; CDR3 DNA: TGTGCCAGCAGCCAAGATATCGTTTCAGGTCCTAAGGCCCAGTACTTC
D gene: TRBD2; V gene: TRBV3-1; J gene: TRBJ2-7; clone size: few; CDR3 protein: CASSQAGTSGTYEQYF; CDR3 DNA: TGTGCCAGCAGCCAGGCCGGGACTAGCGGTACCTACGAGCAGTACTTC
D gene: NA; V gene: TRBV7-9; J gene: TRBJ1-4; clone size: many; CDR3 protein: CASSFDDGSFNEKLFF; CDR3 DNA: TGTGCCAGCAGCTTCGACGATGGGAGCTTTAATGAAAAACTGTTTTTT
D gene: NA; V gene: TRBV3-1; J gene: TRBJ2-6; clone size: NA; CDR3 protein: CASSPGRTGANVLTF; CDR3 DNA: TGTGCCAGCAGCCCTGGGAGGACTGGGGCCAACGTCCTGACTTTC
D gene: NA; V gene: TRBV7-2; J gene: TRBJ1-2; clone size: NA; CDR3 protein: CAVSNRAQGYTF; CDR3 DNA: TGTGCTGTCAGCAACAGGGCCCAGGGCTACACCTTC
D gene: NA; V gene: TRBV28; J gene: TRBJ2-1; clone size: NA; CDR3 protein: CASSPTEGPYNEQFF; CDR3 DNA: TGTGCCAGCAGTCCGACAGAGGGCCCCTACAATGAGCAGTTCTTC
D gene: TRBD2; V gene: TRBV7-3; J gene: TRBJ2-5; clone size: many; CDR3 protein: CASSLATSGGPSQETQYF; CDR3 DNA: TGTGCCAGCAGCTTAGCGACTAGCGGGGGGCCATCCCAAGAGACCCAGTACTTC
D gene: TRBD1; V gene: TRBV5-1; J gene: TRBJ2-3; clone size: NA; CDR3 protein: CASTDRGHTDTQYF; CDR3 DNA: TGCGCCTCCACCGACAGGGGGCACACAGATACGCAGTATTTT
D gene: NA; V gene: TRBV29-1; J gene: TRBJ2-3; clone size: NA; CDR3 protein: CSVGSFVSTDTQYF; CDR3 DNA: TGCAGCGTAGGGTCGTTCGTGAGCACAGATACGCAGTATTTT